This T cell receptor beta chain was identified in a study of blood T cell repertoires in COVID-19. Study-level information: Specimens from acute and convalescent COVID-19 originated in the United States, Italy and Spain. The analysed material was cDNA or gDNA that came from T cells, B-cell-depleted T cells, or PBMCs.

In the source study's methods: Cell counts per sample came from amplifying reference gene primers. Sequenced by immunoSEQ multiplex PCR; TCRdb stores in-frame clones only, minus some. V, J and clone size were drawn from that table, and D and trimming were deduced from the DNA. The top ten hold roughly 14% of the sample, which has approximately 160,000 clones, almost 85% seen once. J lost 7 bases, V lost 5 bases, and 3 bases had no gene match. Germline V lookup: CDR1 LNHNV, CDR2 YYDKDF (reference sequence). The length of the CDR3 is 14 residues. Sequencing was done on a sample of peripheral blood. The receptor was derived from a man aged 18 to 29 with active or convalescent COVID-19. The chain has TRBV15 and TRBJ1-4; 11 positions agree with TRBD1. In DNA, the CDR3 is TGTGCCACCAGCGGGACAGGGGGGCCTGAAAAACTGTTTTTT. Translation: CATSGTGGPEKLFF.